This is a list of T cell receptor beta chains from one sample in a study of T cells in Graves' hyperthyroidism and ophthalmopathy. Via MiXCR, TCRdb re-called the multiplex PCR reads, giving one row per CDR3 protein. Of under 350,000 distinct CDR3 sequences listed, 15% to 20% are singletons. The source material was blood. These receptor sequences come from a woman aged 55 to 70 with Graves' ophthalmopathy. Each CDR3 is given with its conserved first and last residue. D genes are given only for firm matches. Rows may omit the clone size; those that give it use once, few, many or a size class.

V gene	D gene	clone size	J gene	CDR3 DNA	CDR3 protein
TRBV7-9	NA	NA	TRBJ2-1	TGTGCCAGCAGCTTAGTTATTTGCACGCCTGGCTGTGAGCAGTTCTTC	CASSLVICTPGCEQFF
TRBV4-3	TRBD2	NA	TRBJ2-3	TGCGCCAGCAGTCGGGGGCCTAGCGGGGATGGGTCAGATACGCAGTATTTT	CASSRGPSGDGSDTQYF
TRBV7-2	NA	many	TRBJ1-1	TGTGCCAGCAGCTTAAACGGGGGCACTGAAGCTTTCTTT	CASSLNGGTEAFF
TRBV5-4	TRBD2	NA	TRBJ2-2	TGTGCCAGCAGCTTCGGGGGGGCCGCCACCGGGGAGCTGTTTTTT	CASSFGGAATGELFF
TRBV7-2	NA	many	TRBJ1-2	TGTGCCAGCAGCACCACAGGGTCCCATGGCTACACCTTC	CASSTTGSHGYTF
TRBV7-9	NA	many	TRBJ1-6	TGTGCCAGCAGCTCAGCTAGAGGTGCGGCCCTCCACTTT	CASSSARGAALHF
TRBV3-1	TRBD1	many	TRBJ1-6	TGTGCCAGCAGCCATTGGACAGGGGATTCACCCCTCCACTTT	CASSHWTGDSPLHF
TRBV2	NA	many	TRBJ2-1	TGTGCCAGCAGTGGGGATGGCGACGGTCCTGAGCAGTTCTTC	CASSGDGDGPEQFF
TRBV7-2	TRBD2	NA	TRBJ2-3	TGTGCCAGCAGCTTTGGAGCGGGGGGGCGTTATACGCAGTATTTT	CASSFGAGGRYTQYF
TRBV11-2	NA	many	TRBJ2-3	TGTGCCAGCAGCTTAGATTCGGTTCTACTACAGCAGTATTTT	CASSLDSVLLQQYF
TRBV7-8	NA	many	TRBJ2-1	TGTGCCAGCAGCTTAGCGGTCCCCAGGTACTCCTACAATGAGCAGTTCTTC	CASSLAVPRYSYNEQFF
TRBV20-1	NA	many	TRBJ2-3	TGCAGTGCTAGAGGACAGCGGACTAGCACAGATACGCAGTATTTT	CSARGQRTSTDTQYF
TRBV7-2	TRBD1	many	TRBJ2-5	TGTGCCAGCAGCCTAGGACAGGATACACCGGGACCGAAATCCGAACAAGAGACCCAGTACTTC	CASSLGQDTPGPKSEQETQYF
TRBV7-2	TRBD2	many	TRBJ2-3	TGTGCCAGCAGATTAGCACTAGCGGGATGGCAGTATTTT	CASRLALAGWQYF
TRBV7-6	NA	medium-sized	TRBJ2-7	TGTGCCAGCAGCCCAGGCCCCAACTACGAGCAGTACTTC	CASSPGPNYEQYF
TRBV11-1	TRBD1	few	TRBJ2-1	TGTGCCAGCAGCGCAGGGACAGGACAGGTTTACAATGAGCAGTTCTTC	CASSAGTGQVYNEQFF
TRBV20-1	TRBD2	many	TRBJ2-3	TGCAGTGCTAGACCCCCTAGCGGGAGTTTAGATACGCAGTATTTT	CSARPPSGSLDTQYF
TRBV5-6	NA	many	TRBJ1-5	TGTGCCAGCAGCTTGAGGGGGGCAGGTAATCAGCCCCAGCATTTT	CASSLRGAGNQPQHF
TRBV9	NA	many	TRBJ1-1	TGTGCCAGCAGCGTAGGGCCGGGTCCGAACACTGAAGCTTTCTTT	CASSVGPGPNTEAFF
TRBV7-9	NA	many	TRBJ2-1	TGTGCCAGCAGTTTTACTAGCTACAATGAGCAGTTCTTC	CASSFTSYNEQFF
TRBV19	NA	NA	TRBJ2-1	TGTGCCAGTATGGAGGGTTTCTACAATGAGCAGTTCTTC	CASMEGFYNEQFF
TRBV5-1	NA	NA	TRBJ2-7	TGCGCCAGCAGCTTTGACGGAACCACCTCCTACGAGCAGTACTTC	CASSFDGTTSYEQYF
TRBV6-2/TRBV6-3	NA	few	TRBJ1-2	TGTGCCAGCAGCCGACAGTCCGGCTACACCTTC	CASSRQSGYTF
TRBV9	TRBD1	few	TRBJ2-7	TGTGCCAGCAGCGTAGCTGATCGACCGGGACAGGGAGCCTACGAGCAGTACTTC	CASSVADRPGQGAYEQYF
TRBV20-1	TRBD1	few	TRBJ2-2	TGCAGTGCCACCGACAGGGGCCGATACACCGGGGAGCTGTTTTTT	CSATDRGRYTGELFF
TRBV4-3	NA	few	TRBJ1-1	TGCGCCAGCAGCCAGGGCTCGACAGTTGCTTTGGCTGAAGCTTTCTTT	CASSQGSTVALAEAFF
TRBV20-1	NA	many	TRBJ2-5	TGCAGTGCTAGTGTTCGGCACCAAGAGACCCAGTACTTC	CSASVRHQETQYF
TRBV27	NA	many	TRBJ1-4	TGTGCCAGCAGTTTGGGACGCGGAAAACTGTTTTTT	CASSLGRGKLFF
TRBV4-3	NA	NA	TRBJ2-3	TGCGCCAGCAGCCAATCCGTCCCCACTAGCACGACAGATACGCAGTATTTT	CASSQSVPTSTTDTQYF
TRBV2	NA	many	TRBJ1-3	TGTGCCAGCAGTGAATTCCCGCAGGGAGCTTTTGGAAACACCATATATTTT	CASSEFPQGAFGNTIYF
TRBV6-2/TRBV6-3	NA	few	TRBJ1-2	TGTGCCAGCAGGGGGACGGGGCGTAACTATGGCTACACCTTC	CASRGTGRNYGYTF
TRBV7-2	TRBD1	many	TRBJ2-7	TGTGCCAGCAGCTTCGACAGGGGCGGTCACCGTTACCTCGAGCAGTACTTC	CASSFDRGGHRYLEQYF
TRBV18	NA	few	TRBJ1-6	TGTGCCAGCTCACCACCATCCAGGCCAAATTCACCCCTCCACTTT	CASSPPSRPNSPLHF
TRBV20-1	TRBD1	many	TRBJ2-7	TGCAGTGCAGACAGGGACAGTTCCTACGAGCAGTACTTC	CSADRDSSYEQYF
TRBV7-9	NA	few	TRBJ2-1	TGTGCCAGCAGTTTCTCAACCGGCTACAATGAGCAGTTCTTC	CASSFSTGYNEQFF
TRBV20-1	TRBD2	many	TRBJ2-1	TGCAGTGCTCAGGGGCTAGCGGGGAAGCACGATGAGCAGTTCTTC	CSAQGLAGKHDEQFF
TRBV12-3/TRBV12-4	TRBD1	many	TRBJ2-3	TGTGCCAGCAGGCCACCACCGGGACAGGGGGCCTCAGATACGCAGTATTTT	CASRPPPGQGASDTQYF
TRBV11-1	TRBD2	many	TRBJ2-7	TGTGCCAGCAGCTTATTTCCCCAACTAGCGGGAGCGGACGAGCAGTACTTC	CASSLFPQLAGADEQYF
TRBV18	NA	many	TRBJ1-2	TGTGCCAGCTCTTCGACAGGTCGCGAATATGGCTACACCTTC	CASSSTGREYGYTF
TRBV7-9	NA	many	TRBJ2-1	TGTGCCAGCAGCTCTACTGAAAATGAGCAGTTCTTC	CASSSTENEQFF
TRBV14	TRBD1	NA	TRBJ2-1	TGTGCCAGCAGCCTACAGGGGCCCACAACAGGGAATGAGCAGTTCTTC	CASSLQGPTTGNEQFF
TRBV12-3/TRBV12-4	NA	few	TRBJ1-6	TGTGCCAGCAGCCCGCGGGACATAAATTCACCCCTCCACTTT	CASSPRDINSPLHF
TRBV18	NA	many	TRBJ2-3	TGTGCCAGCTTACGGACAGGCACAGATACGCAGTATTTT	CASLRTGTDTQYF
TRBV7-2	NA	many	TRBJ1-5	TGTGCCAGCAGCAAGGCGCGGAACAATCAGCCCCAGCATTTT	CASSKARNNQPQHF
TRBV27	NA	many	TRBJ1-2	TGTGCCAGCAGGGAGACAGTTTATAACTATGGCTACACCTTC	CASRETVYNYGYTF
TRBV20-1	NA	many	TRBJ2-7	TGCAGTGCTAGAGCCCCTGGCAGGAGCTCCTACGAGCAGTACTTC	CSARAPGRSSYEQYF
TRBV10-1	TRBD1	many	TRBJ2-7	TGCGCCAGCAGTGAGTCCTCGGACAGGGGGTCCTACGAGCAGTACTTC	CASSESSDRGSYEQYF
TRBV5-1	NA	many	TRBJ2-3	TGCGCCAGCAGCTTGGGGACAGGCACAGATACGCAGTATTTT	CASSLGTGTDTQYF
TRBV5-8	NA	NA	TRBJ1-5	TGTGCCAGCAGCCCCCGAGCAGGGCAGCCCCAGCATTTT	CASSPRAGQPQHF
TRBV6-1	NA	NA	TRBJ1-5	TGTGCCAGCAGTGAACTCCGCAGGGCTGATCAGCCCCAGCATTTT	CASSELRRADQPQHF
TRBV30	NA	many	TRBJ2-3	TGTGCCTGGAGAAATAGGCGGACTCCCACGAGTACGCAGTATTTT	CAWRNRRTPTSTQYF
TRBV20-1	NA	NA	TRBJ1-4	TGCAGTGCTTCTAGGACAGTTAATGAAAAACTGCTTTTT	CSASRTVNEKLLF
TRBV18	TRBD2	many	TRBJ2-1	TGTGCCAGCTCACTCACTAGCGGGATGAACAATGAGCAGTTCTTC	CASSLTSGMNNEQFF